This paragraph covers one T cell receptor (beta chain) sequence. This table comes from immunoSEQ multiplex PCR, and its TCRdb copy is limited to in-frame clones, with some not included. The data hold around 53,000 clones, with 85% to 95% observed a single time. This entry comes from a study of blood T cell repertoires in COVID-19. Study-wide background: The origin of the acute and convalescent COVID-19 samples was the United States, Italy and Spain.

The V end was cut by 11 bases, the J end by 0 bases, with 11 bases between. The CDR3 sequence is 14 residues long. Looked up from germline, CDR1 is SNHLY and CDR2 is FYNNEI. V usage is TRBV2 and J usage is TRBJ1-6, with a possible D match to TRBD1 (5 bases). The receptor comes from a human donor in a cohort sampled during active COVID-19. Source material: peripheral blood. The CDR3, as DNA: TGTGCCGGACAAGAAAGCTCCTATAATTCACCCCTCCACTTT. The encoded protein is CAGQESSYNSPLHF.